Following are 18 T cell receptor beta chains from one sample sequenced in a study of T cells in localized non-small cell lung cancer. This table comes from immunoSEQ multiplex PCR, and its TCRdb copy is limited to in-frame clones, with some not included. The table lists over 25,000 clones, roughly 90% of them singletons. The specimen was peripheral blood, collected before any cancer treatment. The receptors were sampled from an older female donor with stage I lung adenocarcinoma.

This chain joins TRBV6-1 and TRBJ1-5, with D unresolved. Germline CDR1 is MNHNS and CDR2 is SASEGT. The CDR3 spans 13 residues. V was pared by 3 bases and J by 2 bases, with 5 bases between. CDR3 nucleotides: TGTGCCAGCAGTGAGTCAGGCAATCAGCCCCAGCATTTT. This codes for CASSESGNQPQHF.

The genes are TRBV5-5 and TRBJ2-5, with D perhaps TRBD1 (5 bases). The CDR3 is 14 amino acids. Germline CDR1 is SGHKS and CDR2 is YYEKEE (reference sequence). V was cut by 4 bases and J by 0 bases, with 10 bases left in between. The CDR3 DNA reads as TGTGCCAGCAGCCCTAGACAGAACCAAGAGACCCAGTACTTC. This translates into CASSPRQNQETQYF. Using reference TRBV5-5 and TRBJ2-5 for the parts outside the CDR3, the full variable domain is DAGVTQSPTHLIKTRGQQVTLRCSPISGHKSVSWYQQVLGQGPQFIFQYYEKEERGRGNFPDRFSARQFPNYSSELNVNALLLGDSALYLCASSPRQNQETQYFGPGTRLLVL.

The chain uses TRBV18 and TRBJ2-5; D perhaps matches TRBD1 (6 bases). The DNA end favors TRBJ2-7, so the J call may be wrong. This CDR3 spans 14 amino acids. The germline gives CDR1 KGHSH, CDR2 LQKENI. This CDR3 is CASSPTQGRHEQYF. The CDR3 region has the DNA TGTGCCAGCTCACCAACACAGGGTCGGCACGAGCAGTACTTC.

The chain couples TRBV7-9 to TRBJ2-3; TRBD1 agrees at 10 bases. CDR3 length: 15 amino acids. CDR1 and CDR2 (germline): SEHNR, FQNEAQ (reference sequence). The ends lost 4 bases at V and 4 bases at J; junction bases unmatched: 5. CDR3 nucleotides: TGTGCCAGCAGCTCTGACAGGGGGCGGGCAGATACGCAGTATTTT. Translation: CASSSDRGRADTQYF.

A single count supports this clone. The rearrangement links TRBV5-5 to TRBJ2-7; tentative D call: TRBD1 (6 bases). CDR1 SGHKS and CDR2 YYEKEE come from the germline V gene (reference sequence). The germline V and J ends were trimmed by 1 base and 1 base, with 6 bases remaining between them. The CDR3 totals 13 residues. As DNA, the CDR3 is TGTGCCAGCAGCTTGCAGGGGTCCTACGAGCAGTACTTC. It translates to CASSLQGSYEQYF. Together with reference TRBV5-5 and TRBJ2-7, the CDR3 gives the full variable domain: DAGVTQSPTHLIKTRGQQVTLRCSPISGHKSVSWYQQVLGQGPQFIFQYYEKEERGRGNFPDRFSARQFPNYSSELNVNALLLGDSALYLCASSLQGSYEQYFGPGTRLTVT.

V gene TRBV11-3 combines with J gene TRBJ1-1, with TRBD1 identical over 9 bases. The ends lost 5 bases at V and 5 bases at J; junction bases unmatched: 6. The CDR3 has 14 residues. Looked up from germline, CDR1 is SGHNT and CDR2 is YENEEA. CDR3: CASSPATGGTEAFF. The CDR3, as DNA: TGTGCCAGCAGCCCCGCGACAGGGGGAACTGAAGCTTTCTTT. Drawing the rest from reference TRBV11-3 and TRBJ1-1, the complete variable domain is EAGVVQSPRYKIIEKKQPVAFWCNPISGHNTLYWYLQNLGQGPELLIRYENEEAVDDSQLPKDRFSAERLKGVDSTLKIQPAELGDSAVYLCASSPATGGTEAFFGQGTRLTVV.

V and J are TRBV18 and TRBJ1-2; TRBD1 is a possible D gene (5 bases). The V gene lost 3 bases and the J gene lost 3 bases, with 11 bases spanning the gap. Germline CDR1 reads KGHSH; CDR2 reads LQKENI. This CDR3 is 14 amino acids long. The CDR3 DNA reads TGTGCCAGCTCACCCACGACAGTAGACTATGGCTACACCTTC. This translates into CASSPTTVDYGYTF.

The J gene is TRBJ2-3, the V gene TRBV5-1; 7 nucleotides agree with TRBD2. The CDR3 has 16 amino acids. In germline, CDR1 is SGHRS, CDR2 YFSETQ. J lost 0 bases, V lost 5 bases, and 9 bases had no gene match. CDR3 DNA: TGCGCCAGCAGGCGGGGGAGCGGGGAGAGCACAGATACGCAGTATTTT. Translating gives CASRRGSGESTDTQYF.

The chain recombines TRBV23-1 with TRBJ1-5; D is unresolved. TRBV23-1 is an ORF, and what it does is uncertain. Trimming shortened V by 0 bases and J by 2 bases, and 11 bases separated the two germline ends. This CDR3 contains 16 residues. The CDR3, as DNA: TGCGCCAGCAGTCAATCCATACGAGGCGGCAATCAGCCCCAGCATTTT. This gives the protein CASSQSIRGGNQPQHF.

The chain's CDR3 is CASNVAGGTGELFF. In DNA, the CDR3 is TGTGCCAGTAATGTAGCGGGGGGCACCGGGGAGCTGTTTTTT. The chain is built from TRBV19 and TRBJ2-2; 10 bases are shared with TRBD2. CDR3 length: 14 amino acids. Trimming removed 7 bases from V and 4 bases from J; junction bases left unmatched: 3. The germline V gene has CDR1 LNHDA and CDR2 SQIVND (reference sequence).

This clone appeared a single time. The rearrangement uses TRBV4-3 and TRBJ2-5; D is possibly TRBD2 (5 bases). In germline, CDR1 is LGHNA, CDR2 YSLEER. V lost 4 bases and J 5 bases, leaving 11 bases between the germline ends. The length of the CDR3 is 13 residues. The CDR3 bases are TGCGCCAGCAGCCCAGAGGCGGGTGAGACCCAGTACTTC. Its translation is CASSPEAGETQYF.

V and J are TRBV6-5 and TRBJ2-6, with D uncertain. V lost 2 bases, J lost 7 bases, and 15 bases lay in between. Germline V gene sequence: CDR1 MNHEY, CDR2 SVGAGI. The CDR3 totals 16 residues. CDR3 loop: CASSYSGVSSANVLTF. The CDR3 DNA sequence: TGTGCCAGCAGTTACAGTGGTGTTTCCAGCGCCAACGTCCTGACTTTC.

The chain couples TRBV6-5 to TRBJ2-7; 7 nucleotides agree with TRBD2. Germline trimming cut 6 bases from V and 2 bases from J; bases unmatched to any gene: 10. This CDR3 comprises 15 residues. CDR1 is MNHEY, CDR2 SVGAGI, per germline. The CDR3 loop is CASSTPAGVPYEQYF. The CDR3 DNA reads TGTGCCAGCAGCACCCCCGCGGGGGTCCCCTACGAGCAGTACTTC.

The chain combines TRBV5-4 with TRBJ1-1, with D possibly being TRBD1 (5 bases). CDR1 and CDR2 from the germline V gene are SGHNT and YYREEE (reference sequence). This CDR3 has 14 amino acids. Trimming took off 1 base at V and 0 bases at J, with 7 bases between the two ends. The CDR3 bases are TGTGCCAGCAGCTTGAGCAGGGTGAACACTGAAGCTTTCTTT. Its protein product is CASSLSRVNTEAFF.

The CDR3 is CASSEPGQGGTEAFF. In DNA form, the CDR3 reads TGTGCCAGCAGTGAGCCGGGACAGGGTGGCACTGAAGCTTTCTTT. The chain joins TRBV2 to TRBJ1-1, with 9 nucleotides matching TRBD1. Per the germline V gene, CDR1 is SNHLY and CDR2 is FYNNEI. The CDR3 covers 15 residues. Trimming took 3 bases from V and 4 from J; bases not matched to a gene: 6. Drawing the rest from reference TRBV2 and TRBJ1-1, the complete variable domain is EPEVTQTPSHQVTQMGQEVILRCVPISNHLYFYWYRQILGQKVEFLVSFYNNEISEKSEIFDDQFSVERPDGSNFTLKIRSTKLEDSAMYFCASSEPGQGGTEAFFGQGTRLTVV.

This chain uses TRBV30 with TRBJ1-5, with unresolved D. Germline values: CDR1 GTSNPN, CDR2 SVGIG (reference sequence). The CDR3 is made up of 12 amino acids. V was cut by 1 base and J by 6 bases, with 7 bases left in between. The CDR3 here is CAWSGVAQPQHF. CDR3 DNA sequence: TGTGCCTGGAGTGGAGTAGCTCAGCCCCAGCATTTT.

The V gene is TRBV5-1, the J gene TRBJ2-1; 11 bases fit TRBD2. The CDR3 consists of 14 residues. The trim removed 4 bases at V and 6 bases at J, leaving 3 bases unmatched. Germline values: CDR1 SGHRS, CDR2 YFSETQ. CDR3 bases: TGCGCCAGCAGCACTGGGACTAGCGGCAATGAGCAGTTCTTC. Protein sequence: CASSTGTSGNEQFF. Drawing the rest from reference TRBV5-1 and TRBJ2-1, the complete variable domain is KAGVTQTPRYLIKTRGQQVTLSCSPISGHRSVSWYQQTPGQGLQFLFEYFSETQRNKGNFPGRFSGRQFSNSRSEMNVSTLELGDSALYLCASSTGTSGNEQFFGPGTRLTVL.

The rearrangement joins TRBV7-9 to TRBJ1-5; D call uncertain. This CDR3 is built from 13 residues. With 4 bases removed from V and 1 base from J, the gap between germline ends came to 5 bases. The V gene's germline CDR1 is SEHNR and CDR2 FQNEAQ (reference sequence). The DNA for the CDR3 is TGTGCCAGCAGCTCAGCCAGCAATCAGCCCCAGCATTTT. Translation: CASSSASNQPQHF.